This T cell receptor beta chain appears in the sequencing data of a study of blood T cell repertoires in COVID-19. Turning to the study itself: Sites in the United States, Italy and Spain provided acute and convalescent COVID-19 samples. In each case, the material was cDNA or gDNA derived from T cells, B-cell-depleted T cells, or PBMCs.

Original processing methods: The authors estimated nucleated cell counts from reference gene primer amplification. Profiled with immunoSEQ multiplex PCR; TCRdb holds only in-frame clones, not every one. The V and J calls and clone size are taken from that table; D and trimming were inferred from the DNA. Of roughly 130,000 clones listed, around three quarters are singletons. The CDR3 runs to 14 residues. J lost 6 bases, V lost 3 bases, and 5 bases had no gene match. CDR1 LGHNA and CDR2 YNFKEQ come from the germline V gene. The chain uses TRBV4-2 and TRBJ2-7, with 10 bases lining up with TRBD1. The specimen sequenced was peripheral blood. The receptor comes from a man aged 55-75 years with acute or convalescent COVID-19. The CDR3 reads CASSQPGQGIEQYF. In nucleotides, the CDR3 is TGTGCCAGCAGCCAGCCGGGACAGGGGATCGAGCAGTACTTC.